These 30 T cell receptor beta chains were sequenced from one sample in a study of T cells after yellow fever vaccination. TCRdb reprocessed the 5' RACE reads with MiXCR, giving one entry per CDR3 protein. The sample holds around 310,000 distinct CDR3 sequences, around 4.1% seen once. The sequencing here drew on PBMCs, taken 5 days after the yellow fever booster vaccination. Source of these receptors: a man aged 18 to 30 who received the YFV17D yellow fever vaccine.

This clonotype came up many times. The chain carries TRBV5-1 and TRBJ2-1, with 8 bases that match TRBD2. With 2 bases clipped from V and 8 bases from J, the junction kept 3 bases outside the gene matches. Germline V CDR1 and CDR2: SGHRS, YFSETQ. The CDR3 is made up of 13 amino acids. The CDR3 nucleotides read TGCGCCAGCAGCTTCCCGGGGGGGGATGAGCAGTTCTTC. Translated: CASSFPGGDEQFF.

In this sample, this clonotype turned up a few times. The V and J genes are TRBV28 and TRBJ1-2, with D perhaps matching TRBD1 (5 bases). The V and J ends lost 9 bases and 12 bases respectively, with 20 bases between them. The CDR3 totals 12 residues. The germline CDR1 and CDR2 sequences are MDHEN and SYDVKM. CDR3 nucleotide sequence: TGTGCCAGAGAGGGGTTTCCCACCCAACACACCTTC. Its translation is CAREGFPTQHTF.

This clonotype was recorded many times. The CDR3 DNA is TGTGCCAGCAGCTTGGGGGCGGTACGTGACAATGAGCAGTTCTTC. It yields the protein CASSLGAVRDNEQFF. V is TRBV5-4 and J is TRBJ2-1; D gene unclear. CDR1 is SGHNT, CDR2 YYREEE, per germline (reference sequence). The CDR3 runs to 15 residues. V dropped 0 bases and J dropped 5 bases, with 12 bases sitting between them.

This clonotype showed up just a few times. V is TRBV6-5 and J is TRBJ2-1, with D uncertain. This CDR3 region has 16 residues. Germline-derived CDR1 and CDR2 are MNHEY and SVGAGI. The germline V and J ends were trimmed by 0 bases and 3 bases, with 12 bases remaining between them. As DNA, the CDR3 is TGTGCCAGCAGTTACTCGATTGTCCAGAACTACAATGAGCAGTTCTTC. Translation gives CASSYSIVQNYNEQFF.

This clonotype has a handful of counts. This chain connects TRBV7-2 to TRBJ2-5, with D possibly being TRBD2 (5 bases). Deletions cut 3 bases from V and 5 bases from J, with 13 bases between. The CDR3 contains 14 residues. Looked up from germline, CDR1 is SGHTA and CDR2 is FQGNSA. The CDR3: CASSFSPGGETQYF. DNA for the CDR3: TGTGCCAGCAGCTTTTCCCCCGGCGGGGAGACCCAGTACTTC.

This clonotype occurred a few times. The rearrangement uses TRBV25-1 and TRBJ2-6, with 8 nucleotides matching TRBD1. CDR1 MGHDK and CDR2 SYGVNS come from the germline V gene. J lost 0 bases, V lost 4 bases, and 14 bases had no gene match. The CDR3 has 20 amino acids. The chain's CDR3 is CASSGVPGQATLSGANVLTF. The CDR3 region has the DNA TGTGCCAGCAGTGGGGTACCGGGACAGGCTACTCTCTCTGGGGCCAACGTCCTGACTTTC.

The chain carries TRBV19 and TRBJ1-1; possible D gene TRBD1, 6 bases. V was shortened by 6 bases and J by 0 bases, with 11 bases between the two germline ends. CDR3 length: 14 residues. Germline-derived CDR1 and CDR2 are LNHDA and SQIVND (reference sequence). In nucleotides, the CDR3 is TGTGCCAGTAGGACGGGACATATGAACACTGAAGCTTTCTTT. Protein sequence: CASRTGHMNTEAFF. The full variable domain, rest sourced from reference TRBV19 and TRBJ1-1, is DGGITQSPKYLFRKEGQNVTLSCEQNLNHDAMYWYRQDPGQGLRLIYYSQIVNDFQKGDIAEGYSVSREKKESFPLTVTSAQKNPTAFYLCASRTGHMNTEAFFGQGTRLTVV.

This clonotype was seen a few times. The chain couples TRBV20-1 to TRBJ2-1; TRBD2 agrees at 9 bases. Germline assignment: CDR1 DFQATT and CDR2 SNEGSKA (reference sequence). Unmatched junction bases numbered 10, after V lost 3 bases and J lost 7 bases. This CDR3 has 15 residues. CDR3 region: CSASYSGGPRNEQFF. The CDR3 nucleotides are TGCAGTGCTAGCTATAGCGGGGGTCCCAGGAATGAGCAGTTCTTC.

This clonotype has a count of ten or more. The chain has TRBV7-2 and TRBJ2-2; no firm D call. The CDR3 loop spans 15 amino acids. Per the germline V gene, CDR1 is SGHTA and CDR2 is FQGNSA. V was cut by 0 bases and J by 5 bases, with 10 bases left in between. This CDR3 reads CASSLAPKVTGELFF. As DNA, the CDR3 is TGTGCCAGCAGCTTAGCGCCCAAAGTAACCGGGGAGCTGTTTTTT. Combining the CDR3 with reference TRBV7-2 and TRBJ2-2 gives the whole variable domain GAGVSQSPSNKVTEKGKDVELRCDPISGHTALYWYRQSLGQGLEFLIYFQGNSAPDKSGLPSDRFSAERTGGSVSTLTIQRTQQEDSAVYLCASSLAPKVTGELFFGEGSRLTVL.

V and J are TRBV15 and TRBJ2-7; D not certain. Trimming took 0 bases from V and 4 from J, leaving 7 bases between them. CDR3 length equals 13 residues. CDR1 LNHNV and CDR2 YYDKDF come from the germline V gene (reference sequence). CDR3 sequence: CATSRDIRYEQYF. The CDR3 nucleotides are TGTGCCACCAGCAGAGACATCCGATACGAGCAGTACTTC.

This clonotype showed up just a few times. The CDR3 reads CASSPYLRNNYGYTF. CDR3 DNA sequence: TGTGCCAGCAGCCCCTACTTAAGAAATAACTATGGCTACACCTTC. The rearrangement joins TRBV7-2 to TRBJ1-2; no reliable D call. The CDR3 is 15 residues long. Germline V gene data show CDR1 as SGHTA and CDR2 as FQGNSA. V was cut by 5 bases and J by 1 base, with 14 bases left in between. The full variable domain, in which reference TRBV7-2 and TRBJ1-2 provide the parts outside the CDR3, is GAGVSQSPSNKVTEKGKDVELRCDPISGHTALYWYRQSLGQGLEFLIYFQGNSAPDKSGLPSDRFSAERTGGSVSTLTIQRTQQEDSAVYLCASSPYLRNNYGYTFGSGTRLTVV.

This clonotype was recorded at least ten times. The genes are TRBV5-1 and TRBJ2-3, with 10 bases that match TRBD2. The germline V gene encodes CDR1 SGHRS and CDR2 YFSETQ. After removal of 4 bases from V and 11 bases from J, the junction contained 16 bases not matched to a gene. This CDR3 spans 16 amino acids. Here the CDR3 DNA reads TGCGCCAGCAGCCCGGGCCTCGGGACTAGCGCCCTAGAGCAGTATTTT. It is translated as CASSPGLGTSALEQYF.

This chain joins TRBV7-9 and TRBJ2-2, with 7 bases matching TRBD1. V was pared by 1 base and J by 1 base, with 3 bases of the junction left unmatched. Germline assignment: CDR1 SEHNR and CDR2 FQNEAQ (reference sequence). The CDR3 has 16 residues. This CDR3 is CASSLGGGRNTGELFF. Here the CDR3 DNA reads TGTGCCAGCAGCTTAGGAGGGGGCCGGAACACCGGGGAGCTGTTTTTT.

This clonotype occurred a few times. The V gene is TRBV5-6, the J gene TRBJ2-3, with D hard to call. V was trimmed by 0 bases and J by 2 bases, leaving 10 bases between them. The CDR3 totals 15 residues. The V gene's germline CDR1 is SGHDT and CDR2 YYEEEE. The CDR3, as DNA: TGTGCCAGCAGCTTGGAACTGGTGAACACAGATACGCAGTATTTT. It encodes CASSLELVNTDTQYF.

This clonotype was detected a few times. The CDR3 here is CASSQEVMQVNTEAFF. The CDR3 nucleotides read TGCGCCAGCAGCCAAGAGGTCATGCAGGTGAACACTGAAGCTTTCTTT. The rearrangement links TRBV4-3 to TRBJ1-1; D gene ambiguous. CDR3 length equals 16 residues. The germline V and J ends were trimmed by 0 bases and 0 bases, with 11 bases remaining between them. Germline V gene lookup returns CDR1 LGHNA and CDR2 YSLEER.

In this sample, this clonotype turned up many times. The chain has TRBV5-1 and TRBJ2-7, with a possible D match to TRBD1 (6 bases). Germline CDR1 is SGHRS and CDR2 is YFSETQ. The CDR3 sequence is 14 residues long. Trimming took off 0 bases at V and 5 bases at J, with 12 bases between the two ends. CDR3 region: CASSLGDTGNEQYF. The DNA for the CDR3 is TGCGCCAGCAGCTTGGGGGACACAGGGAACGAGCAGTACTTC.

The V call is TRBV7-9, the J call TRBJ2-7; a weak D match, TRBD2 (6 bases). V shed 1 base and J shed 4 bases, with 20 bases lying between them. The length of the CDR3 is 17 residues. The germline gives CDR1 SEHNR, CDR2 FQNEAQ (reference sequence). The CDR3, as DNA: TGTGCCAGCAGCTTAGGGATCGGGGGATTTGAGGGTTACGAGCAGTACTTC. Amino acid sequence: CASSLGIGGFEGYEQYF.

The rearrangement joins TRBV6-2 or TRBV6-3 to TRBJ1-5; 7 positions agree with TRBD1. The CDR3 is 14 residues long. Germline lookup yields CDR1 MNHEY and CDR2 SVGEGT. J gave up 3 bases and V 4 bases, and 3 bases lay outside the gene matches. The CDR3 is CASSSGQINQPQHF. CDR3 in DNA: TGTGCCAGCAGTTCGGGACAGATCAATCAGCCCCAGCATTTT.

The chain uses TRBV20-1 and TRBJ2-1, with 11 bases matching TRBD2. V was pared by 6 bases and J by 8 bases, with 6 bases of the junction left unmatched. CDR1 and CDR2 (germline): DFQATT, SNEGSKA (reference sequence). The CDR3 is 13 amino acids. CDR3 residues: CSAGSGGAYEQFF. In DNA form, the CDR3 reads TGCAGTGCCGGTAGCGGGGGGGCATATGAGCAGTTCTTC.

In DNA form, the CDR3 reads TGTGCCAGCAGAGGACAGGGGGCGATTCAGCCCCAGCATTTT. It yields the protein CASRGQGAIQPQHF. The gene calls are TRBV12-3 or TRBV12-4 and TRBJ1-5; 11 bases line up with TRBD1. The J segment lost 6 bases and the V segment lost 6 bases, leaving 4 bases of the junction unmatched. The CDR3 has 14 residues.

This clonotype was seen a handful of times. This chain connects TRBV15 to TRBJ1-5, with D possibly matching TRBD1 (5 bases). Germline V gives CDR1 LNHNV, CDR2 YYDKDF (reference sequence). Deletions cut 3 bases from V and 6 bases from J, with 15 bases between. The CDR3 runs 15 residues. CDR3 residues: CATSRDRGRGQPQHF. CDR3 sequence (DNA): TGTGCCACCAGCAGGGACCGGGGCCGCGGTCAGCCCCAGCATTTT.

This clonotype was counted only a few times. This chain connects TRBV29-1 to TRBJ2-1, with D perhaps matching TRBD2 (5 bases). The length of the CDR3 is 14 residues. CDR1 is SQVTM and CDR2 is ANQGSEA in the germline V gene. V was cut by 7 bases and J by 0 bases, with 13 bases left in between. CDR3 DNA sequence: TGCAGCGGTAATCGGGGAAGCTCCTACAATGAGCAGTTCTTC. It specifies CSGNRGSSYNEQFF.

This clonotype was counted a few times. The rearrangement joins TRBV7-3 to TRBJ2-5; 10 bases agree with TRBD2. Per germline, CDR1 SGHTA and CDR2 FQGTGA. The CDR3 spans 16 residues. Trimming took 5 bases from V and 5 from J; bases not matched to a gene: 11. The CDR3 region has the DNA TGTGCCAGCAGCCCAAACAGCGGGGGGGCCGGGGAGACCCAGTACTTC. Its protein is CASSPNSGGAGETQYF.

This clonotype was counted ten times or more. This sequence joins TRBV7-6 and TRBJ2-7; 9 bases match TRBD1. Looked up from germline, CDR1 is SGHVS and CDR2 is FNYEAQ. V trimming: 5 bases; J trimming: 2 bases; junction bases outside the gene matches: 4. The CDR3 totals 14 residues. CDR3 in amino acids: CASSPGTGTYEQYV. In DNA, the CDR3 is TGTGCCAGCAGCCCCGGGACAGGGACCTACGAGCAGTACGTC.

This clonotype has a count of ten or more. The V gene is TRBV5-1, the J gene TRBJ2-5, with D unresolved. Per germline, CDR1 SGHRS and CDR2 YFSETQ. The length of the CDR3 is 10 residues. V was clipped by 6 bases and J by 4 bases, with 4 bases between them. CDR3 sequence reads: CASNGETQYF. CDR3 DNA: TGCGCCAGCAACGGAGAGACCCAGTACTTC. Based on the CDR3 plus reference TRBV5-1 and TRBJ2-5, the full variable domain is KAGVTQTPRYLIKTRGQQVTLSCSPISGHRSVSWYQQTPGQGLQFLFEYFSETQRNKGNFPGRFSGRQFSNSRSEMNVSTLELGDSALYLCASNGETQYFGPGTRLLVL.

The chain is built from TRBV27 and TRBJ1-1, with D tentatively TRBD1 (6 bases). CDR1 and CDR2 (germline): MNHEY, SMNVEV (reference sequence). The CDR3 spans 18 residues. V was shortened by 5 bases and J by 0 bases, with 22 bases between the two germline ends. The CDR3 nucleotides are TGTGCCAGCAGTCCCCTGGGGGGGGCCCGACTTATGAACACTGAAGCTTTCTTT. Amino acids: CASSPLGGARLMNTEAFF.

This clonotype has a handful of counts. This chain links TRBV6-5 with TRBJ2-1; 15 bases agree with TRBD2. Unmatched junction bases numbered 8, after V lost 8 bases and J lost 15 bases. The CDR3 is 13 residues long. CDR1 and CDR2 (germline): MNHEY, SVGAGI. CDR3 loop: CASSGLAGGNRFF. The CDR3 DNA is TGTGCCAGCTCGGGACTAGCGGGGGGAAACCGGTTCTTC.

A few counts support this clonotype. The chain joins TRBV7-9 to TRBJ1-2; 7 bases match TRBD1. The ends lost 6 bases at V and 2 bases at J; junction bases unmatched: 15. The germline gives CDR1 SEHNR, CDR2 FQNEAQ (reference sequence). The CDR3 contains 17 residues. CDR3 bases: TGTGCCAGCAGTTCTAACAGGGGCCCGATATTGAACTATGGCTACACCTTC. Residues: CASSSNRGPILNYGYTF.

This clonotype was recorded at least ten times. V is TRBV4-2 and J is TRBJ1-3; D perhaps matches TRBD1 (5 bases). This CDR3 is built from 16 residues. V lost 2 bases and J lost 7, with 18 bases in between. The germline gives CDR1 LGHNA, CDR2 YNFKEQ. The CDR3 spells CASSQTFGGLANTIYF. Here the CDR3 DNA reads TGTGCCAGCAGCCAAACCTTCGGGGGTTTGGCCAACACCATATATTTT.

This clonotype was seen at least ten times. The chain has TRBV7-3 and TRBJ2-3; D unclear. Germline CDR1 reads SGHTA; CDR2 reads FQGTGA. This CDR3 spans 14 amino acids. Trimming took 2 bases from V and 1 from J, leaving 7 bases between them. The CDR3 protein is CASSLDVGTDTQYF. In nucleotides, the CDR3 is TGTGCCAGCAGCTTAGATGTAGGCACAGATACGCAGTATTTT.